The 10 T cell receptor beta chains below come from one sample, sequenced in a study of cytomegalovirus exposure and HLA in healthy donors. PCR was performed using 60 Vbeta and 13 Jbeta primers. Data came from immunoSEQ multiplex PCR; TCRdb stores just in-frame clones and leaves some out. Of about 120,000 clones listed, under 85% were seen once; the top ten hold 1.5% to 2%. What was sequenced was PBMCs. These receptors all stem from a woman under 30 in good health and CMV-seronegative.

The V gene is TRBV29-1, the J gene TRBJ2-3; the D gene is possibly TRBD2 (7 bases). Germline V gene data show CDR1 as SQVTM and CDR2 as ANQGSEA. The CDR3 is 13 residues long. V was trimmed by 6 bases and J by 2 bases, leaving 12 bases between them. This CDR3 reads CSVTRGATDTQYF. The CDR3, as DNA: TGCAGCGTGACCCGGGGGGCCACAGATACGCAGTATTTT.

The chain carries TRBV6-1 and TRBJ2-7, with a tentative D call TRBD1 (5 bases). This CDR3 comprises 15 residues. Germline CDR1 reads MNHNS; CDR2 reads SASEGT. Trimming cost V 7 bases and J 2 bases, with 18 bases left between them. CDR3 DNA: TGTGCCAGCACCCAGATGAGGACACCTACCTACGAGCAGTACTTC. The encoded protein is CASTQMRTPTYEQYF.

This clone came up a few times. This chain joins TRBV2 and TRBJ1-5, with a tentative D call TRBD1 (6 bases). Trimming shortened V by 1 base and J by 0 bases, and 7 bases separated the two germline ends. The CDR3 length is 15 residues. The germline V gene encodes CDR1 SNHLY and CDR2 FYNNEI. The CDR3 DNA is TGTGCCAGCAGTGAAGAGGGGGATAGCAATCAGCCCCAGCATTTT. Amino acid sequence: CASSEEGDSNQPQHF.

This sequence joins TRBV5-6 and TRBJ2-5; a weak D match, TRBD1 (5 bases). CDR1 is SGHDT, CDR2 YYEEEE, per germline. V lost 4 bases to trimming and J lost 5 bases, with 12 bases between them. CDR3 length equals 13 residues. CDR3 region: CASSRQGRETQYF. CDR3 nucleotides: TGTGCCAGCAGCCGGCAGGGTAGGGAGACCCAGTACTTC.

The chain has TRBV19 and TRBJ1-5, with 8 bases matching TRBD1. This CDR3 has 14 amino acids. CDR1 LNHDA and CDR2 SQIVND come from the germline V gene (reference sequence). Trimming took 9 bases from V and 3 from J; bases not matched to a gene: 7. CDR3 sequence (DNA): TGTGCCAGCCGACCAGGGGGCTCCAATCAGCCCCAGCATTTT. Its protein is CASRPGGSNQPQHF.

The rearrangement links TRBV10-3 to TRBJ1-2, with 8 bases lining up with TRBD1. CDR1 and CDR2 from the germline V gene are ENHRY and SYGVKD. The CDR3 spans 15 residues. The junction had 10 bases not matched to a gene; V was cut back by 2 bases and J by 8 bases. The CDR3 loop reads CAISEARQGMGGYTF. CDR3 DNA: TGTGCCATCAGTGAGGCAAGACAGGGGATGGGAGGCTACACCTTC.

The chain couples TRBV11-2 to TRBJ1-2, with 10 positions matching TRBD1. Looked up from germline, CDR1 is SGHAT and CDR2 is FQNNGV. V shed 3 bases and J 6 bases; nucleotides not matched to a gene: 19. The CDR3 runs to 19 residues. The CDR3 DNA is TGTGCCAGCAGCTTGACTTTATCGACAGGGGGCGTGGAGAGAAATGGCTACACCTTC. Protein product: CASSLTLSTGGVERNGYTF.

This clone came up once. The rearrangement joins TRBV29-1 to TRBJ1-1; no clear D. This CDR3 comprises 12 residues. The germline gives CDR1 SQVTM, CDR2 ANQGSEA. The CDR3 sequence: CNAQLGDTEAFF. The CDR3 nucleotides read TGCAACGCCCAGCTCGGGGACACTGAAGCTTTCTTT.

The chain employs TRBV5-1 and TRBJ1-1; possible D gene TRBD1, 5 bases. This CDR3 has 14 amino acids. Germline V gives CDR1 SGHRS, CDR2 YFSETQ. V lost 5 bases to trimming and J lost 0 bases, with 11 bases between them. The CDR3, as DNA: TGCGCCAGCAGTCCTACAGGACTGAACACTGAAGCTTTCTTT. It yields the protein CASSPTGLNTEAFF.

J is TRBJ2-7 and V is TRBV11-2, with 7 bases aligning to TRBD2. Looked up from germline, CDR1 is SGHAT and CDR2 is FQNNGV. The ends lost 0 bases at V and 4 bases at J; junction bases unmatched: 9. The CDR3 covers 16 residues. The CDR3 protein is CASSLDQGQRGYEQYF. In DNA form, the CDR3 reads TGTGCCAGCAGCTTAGATCAGGGCCAGCGGGGTTACGAGCAGTACTTC.